Listed below are T cell receptor beta chains from one sample, sequenced in a study of cytomegalovirus exposure and HLA in healthy donors. Here immunoSEQ multiplex PCR was the method, and the copy in TCRdb shows in-frame clones only, minus some. The sample lists about 110,000 clones, around 70% seen once, with around 4.3% in the top ten. What was sequenced was PBMCs. These receptors all stem from a woman in her thirties or forties in good health and CMV-seropositive. The CDR3 runs from the conserved cysteine through the conserved F or W. D genes are given only for firm matches. Not every row has a clone size; where given, it reads once, few, many or a size class.

DNA,CDR3,V,size,D,J
TGTGCCTGGAGTGAGTGGCAAAATCAGCCCCAGCATTTT,CAWSEWQNQPQHF,TRBV30,-,-,TRBJ1-5
TGTGCCAGCAGCTTAGGTTTGGGGGGGAGGGAGACCCAGTACTTC,CASSLGLGGRETQYF,TRBV11-3,-,TRBD2,TRBJ2-5
TGTGCCAGCAGCTTCGCAGGCTCTGGAAACACCATATATTTT,CASSFAGSGNTIYF,TRBV7-2,few,-,TRBJ1-3
TGTGCCAGCAGCTTATGGGGGGCGAACACCGGGGAGCTGTTTTTT,CASSLWGANTGELFF,TRBV7-3,-,-,TRBJ2-2
TGTGCCAGCTCCCCCGGGGGGGGGACCTCCTACGAGCAGTACTTC,CASSPGGGTSYEQYF,TRBV18,-,TRBD2,TRBJ2-7
TGTGCCAGCAGATTACAGGGGAACCAAGAGACCCAGTACTTC,CASRLQGNQETQYF,TRBV27,few,TRBD1,TRBJ2-5
TGTGCCGGCCCCCTAAAGGGGGGGGTCGTTGGCGAAAAACTGTTTTTT,CAGPLKGGVVGEKLFF,TRBV7-4,-,-,TRBJ1-4
TGTGCCTGGAGTGTATCTGGGTCGGGGGACACTGAAGCTTTCTTT,CAWSVSGSGDTEAFF,TRBV30,-,-,TRBJ1-1
TGTGCCAGCAGTGACGATACAGGGACACTATACTCTGGGGCCAACGTCCTGACTTTC,CASSDDTGTLYSGANVLTF,TRBV6-4,-,-,TRBJ2-6
TGTGCCAGCAGACCTGCCGGGACAGGGAAATTACGTGAGCAGTTCTTC,CASRPAGTGKLREQFF,TRBV14,-,TRBD1,TRBJ2-1
TGTGCCAGCTCACCCGGACTAGCGGGGGGCGTGTTCGACGAGCAGTACTTC,CASSPGLAGGVFDEQYF,TRBV18,-,TRBD2,TRBJ2-7
TGTGCCAGCAGCCAGCCCGGGGACAGGGGTCCTGGCTACACCTTC,CASSQPGDRGPGYTF,TRBV4-2,-,TRBD1,TRBJ1-2
TGTGCCAGCAGCTGCGAGGAGCAGTACTTC,CASSCEEQYF,TRBV5-6,-,-,TRBJ2-7
TGTGCCAGCAGTACAGGGGGCGCCTACGAGCAGTACTTC,CASSTGGAYEQYF,TRBV6-5,-,TRBD1,TRBJ2-7
TGTGCTAGTGCCGCCGGGACAGGGGATTATAGCAATCAGCCCCAGCATTTT,CASAAGTGDYSNQPQHF,TRBV12-5,-,TRBD1,TRBJ1-5
TGCGCCAGCAGCTTTATGCGGGAGAGTCAGGAGACCCAGTACTTC,CASSFMRESQETQYF,TRBV5-1,-,TRBD2,TRBJ2-5
TGTGCCACCCGATTCCTGAGAGGGACTAGCGGGGGCACCTACAATGAGCAGTTCTTC,CATRFLRGTSGGTYNEQFF,TRBV19,-,TRBD2,TRBJ2-1